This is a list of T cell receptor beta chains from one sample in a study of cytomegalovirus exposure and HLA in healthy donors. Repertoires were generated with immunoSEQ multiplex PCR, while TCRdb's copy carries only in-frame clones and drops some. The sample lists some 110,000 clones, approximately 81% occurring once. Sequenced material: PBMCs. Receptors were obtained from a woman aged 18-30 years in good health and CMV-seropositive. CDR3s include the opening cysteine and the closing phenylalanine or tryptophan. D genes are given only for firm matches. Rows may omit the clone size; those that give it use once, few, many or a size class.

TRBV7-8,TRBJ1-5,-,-,TGTGCCAGCAGCTCTACAGGGAACCCCAATCAGCCCCAGCATTTT,CASSSTGNPNQPQHF
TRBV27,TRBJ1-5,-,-,TGTGCCAGCAGTTTAAGGGGGGGTCAGCCCCAGCATTTT,CASSLRGGQPQHF
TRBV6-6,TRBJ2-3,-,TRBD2,TGTGCCAGCAGGGCTAGCGGTCAAGATACGCAGTATTTT,CASRASGQDTQYF
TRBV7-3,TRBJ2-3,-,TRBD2,TGTGCCAGCAGCTCTGGACTAGGAGCAGATACGCAGTATTTT,CASSSGLGADTQYF
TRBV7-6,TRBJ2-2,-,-,TGTGCCAGCAGCTTATCCGGGTCCGGGGAGCTGTTTTTT,CASSLSGSGELFF
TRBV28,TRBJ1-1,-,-,TGTGCCAGCAGTTTCTCGTCATGGCGGGACGCGGACTTCTTT,CASSFSSWRDADFF
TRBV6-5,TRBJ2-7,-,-,TGTGCCAGCAGCACACCAGGGGTCCGCTACGAGCAGTACTTC,CASSTPGVRYEQYF
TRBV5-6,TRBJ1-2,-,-,TGTGCCAGCAGCTTGGGTCAGGGCACCTATGGCTACACCTTC,CASSLGQGTYGYTF
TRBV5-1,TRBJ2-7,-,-,TGCGCCAGCAGCGAACAGGGGAGGCACGAGCAGTACTTC,CASSEQGRHEQYF
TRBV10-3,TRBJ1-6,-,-,TGTGCCATCAGTGAAGTCCGGCCAGGGATTGGGCATAATTCACCCCTCCACTTT,CAISEVRPGIGHNSPLHF
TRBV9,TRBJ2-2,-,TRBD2,TGTGCCAGCAGCCCCCGAGCGGGAGCGGACACCGGGGAGCTGTTTTTT,CASSPRAGADTGELFF
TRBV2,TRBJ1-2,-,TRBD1,TGTGCCAGCAGTCTTCGACAGGGCGGAAGAAACTATGGCTACACCTTC,CASSLRQGGRNYGYTF
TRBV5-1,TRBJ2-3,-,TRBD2,TGCGCCAGCAGCTCCTTGGGAGGGAGCCCAGATACGCAGTATTTT,CASSSLGGSPDTQYF
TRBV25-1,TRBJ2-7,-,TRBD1,TGTGCCAGCAGTGCAGGGGGCGGGATAAAGGGCGAGCAGTACTTC,CASSAGGGIKGEQYF
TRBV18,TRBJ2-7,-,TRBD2,TGTGCCAGCTCACACCTCAGGGGGCCAAGGACTAGCGGCTACGAGCAGTACTTC,CASSHLRGPRTSGYEQYF
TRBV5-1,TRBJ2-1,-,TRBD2,TGCGCCAGCAGCTGGCCCAGACTAGCCCACTACAATGAGCAGTTCTTC,CASSWPRLAHYNEQFF
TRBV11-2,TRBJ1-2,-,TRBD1,TGTGCCAGCAGCAGCCGGGACAGGGGTAACTATGGCTACACCTTC,CASSSRDRGNYGYTF
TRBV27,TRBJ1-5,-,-,TGTGCCACAAAGAGGGTGAGGGGGATTAATCAGCCCCAGCATTTT,CATKRVRGINQPQHF
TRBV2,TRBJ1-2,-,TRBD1,TGTGCCAGCTCCCTGGCAGGGGGCGATGGCTACACCTTC,CASSLAGGDGYTF
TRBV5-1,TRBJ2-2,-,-,TGCGCCAGCCGCCCTTGGCGGGGAAACACCGGGGAGCTGTTTTTT,CASRPWRGNTGELFF
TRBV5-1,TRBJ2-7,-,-,TGCGCCAGCAGCTTGGCCTCGGGACTCCCCGGGGCCTACGAGCAGTACTTC,CASSLASGLPGAYEQYF
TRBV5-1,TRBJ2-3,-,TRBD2,TGCGCCAGCAGCTGGCCCGAACTAGCGGGAGGGCCGAATACGCAGTATTTT,CASSWPELAGGPNTQYF
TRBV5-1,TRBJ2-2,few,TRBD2,TGCGCCAGCAGCAGAAAAGGGACTAGCGGGACTGAGACCGGGGAGCTGTTTTTT,CASSRKGTSGTETGELFF
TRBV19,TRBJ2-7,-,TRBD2,TGTGCCAGTAGTATTGGGGGGGGCGAGCAGTACTTC,CASSIGGGEQYF
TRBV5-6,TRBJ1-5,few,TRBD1,TGTGCCAGCAGCCTTTTAGACAGGGGTAGCAATCAGCCCCAGCATTTT,CASSLLDRGSNQPQHF
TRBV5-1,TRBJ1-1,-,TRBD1,TGCGCCAGCAGCTTGGAGGGGGCGTCAAACACTGAAGCTTTCTTT,CASSLEGASNTEAFF
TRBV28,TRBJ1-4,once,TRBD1,TGTGCCAGCAGTTTTCCGGGACAGGGTACTGAAAAACTGTTTTTT,CASSFPGQGTEKLFF
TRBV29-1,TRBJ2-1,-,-,TGCAGCGTTGAATTGGTCCTTAGCGTGAACAATGAGCAGTTCTTC,CSVELVLSVNNEQFF
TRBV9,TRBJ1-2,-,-,TGTGCCAGCAGCCCCCGTCGGGGAAAGGACTATGGCTACACCTTC,CASSPRRGKDYGYTF
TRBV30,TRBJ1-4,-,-,TGTGCCTGGTCCCACAGGCTAAATGAAAAACTGTTTTTT,CAWSHRLNEKLFF
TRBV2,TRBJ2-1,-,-,TGTGCCAGCAGTGTTCTCCATGAGCAGTTCTTC,CASSVLHEQFF
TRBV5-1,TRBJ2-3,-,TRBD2,TGCGCCAGCAGCCCACCGGGACTAGCGGGAGTGGATACGCAGTATTTT,CASSPPGLAGVDTQYF
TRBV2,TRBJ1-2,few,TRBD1,TGTGCCAGCAGTGAACGGACAGGGAACTATGGCTACACCTTC,CASSERTGNYGYTF
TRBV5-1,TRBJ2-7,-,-,TGCGCCAGCAGGAGGATACGACTAAACGAGCAGTACTTC,CASRRIRLNEQYF
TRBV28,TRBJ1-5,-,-,TGTGCCAGCAGTTTAAGCGGTCCGGGGCCCCAGCATTTT,CASSLSGPGPQHF
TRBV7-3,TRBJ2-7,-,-,TGTGCCAGCAGCTCGTCAGGAACCTACGAGCAGTACTTC,CASSSSGTYEQYF
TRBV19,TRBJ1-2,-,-,TGTGCCAGTAGTCCCTTCTCTAGGGACATCAACTATGGCTACACCTTC,CASSPFSRDINYGYTF
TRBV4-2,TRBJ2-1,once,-,TGTGCCAGCAGCCAAGATACGTCTGGGAGCCGGGAGTTCTTC,CASSQDTSGSREFF
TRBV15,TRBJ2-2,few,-,TGTGCCACCAGATACAGCACCGGGGAGCTGTTTTTT,CATRYSTGELFF
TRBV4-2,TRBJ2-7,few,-,TGTGCCAGCAGCCAAGAGGTCGCGTACGAGCAGTACTTC,CASSQEVAYEQYF
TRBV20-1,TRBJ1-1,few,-,TGCAGTGGGGCGAACACTGAAGCTTTCTTT,CSGANTEAFF
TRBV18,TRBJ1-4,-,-,TGTGCCAGCTCACTTACCACAGGAGACAATGAAAAACTGTTTTTT,CASSLTTGDNEKLFF
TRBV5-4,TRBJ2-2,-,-,TGTGCCAGCAGCTTGACGGTATCCGGGGAGCTGTTTTTT,CASSLTVSGELFF
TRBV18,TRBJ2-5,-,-,TGTGCCAGCTCACCAGTCGAAGAGACCCAGTACTTC,CASSPVEETQYF
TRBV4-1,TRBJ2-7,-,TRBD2,TGCGCCAGCAGCCAAGGTCCCGCGGGAGTCTCCTACGAGCAGTACTTC,CASSQGPAGVSYEQYF
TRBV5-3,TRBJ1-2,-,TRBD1,TGTGCCAGAAGCTTCGACAGGGACAATGGCTACACCTTC,CARSFDRDNGYTF
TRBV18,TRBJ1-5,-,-,TGTGCCAGCTCAGGAGGGGTCAATCAGCCCCAGCATTTT,CASSGGVNQPQHF
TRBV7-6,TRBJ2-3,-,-,TGTGCCAGCAGCTTAGAAAGGGGGAAAGGCGCAGATACGCAGTATTTT,CASSLERGKGADTQYF
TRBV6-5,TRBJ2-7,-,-,TGTGCCAGCAGTTACTCGAGGGACACACTTCTCGACGAGCAGTACTTC,CASSYSRDTLLDEQYF
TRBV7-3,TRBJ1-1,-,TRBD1,TGTGCCAGCAGCCCAGGGGGCGCGAACACTGAAGCTTTCTTT,CASSPGGANTEAFF
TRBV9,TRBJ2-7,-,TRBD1,TGTGCCAGCAGCGTAAGGACAGGGGTAGAGCAGTACTTC,CASSVRTGVEQYF
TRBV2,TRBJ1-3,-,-,TGTGCCAGCACTACAGGGTCTGGAAACACCATATATTTT,CASTTGSGNTIYF
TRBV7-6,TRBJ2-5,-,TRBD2,TGTGCCAGCACCTTGGTGGGGTTGGGACTAGCGGGAGTTGAGACCCAGTACTTC,CASTLVGLGLAGVETQYF
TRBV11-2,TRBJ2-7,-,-,TGTGCCAGCAGCTTGGAAGGAGGGACCCTCTACGAGCAGTACTTC,CASSLEGGTLYEQYF
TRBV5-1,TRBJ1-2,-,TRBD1,TGCGCCAGCAGCTCAACCGGGACAGACTATGGCTACACCTTC,CASSSTGTDYGYTF